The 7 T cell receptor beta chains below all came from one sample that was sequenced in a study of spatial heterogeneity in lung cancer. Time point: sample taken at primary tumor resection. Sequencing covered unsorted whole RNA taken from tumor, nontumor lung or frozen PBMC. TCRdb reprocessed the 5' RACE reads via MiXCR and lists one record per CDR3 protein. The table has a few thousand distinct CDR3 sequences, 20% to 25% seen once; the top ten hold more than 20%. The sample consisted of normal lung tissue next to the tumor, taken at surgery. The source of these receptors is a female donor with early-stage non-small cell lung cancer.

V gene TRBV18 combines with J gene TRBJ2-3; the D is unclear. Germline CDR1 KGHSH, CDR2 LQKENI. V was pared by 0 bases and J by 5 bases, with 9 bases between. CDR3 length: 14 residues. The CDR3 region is CASSPPGREDTQYF. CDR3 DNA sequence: TGTGCCAGCTCACCACCCGGACGTGAAGATACGCAGTATTTT. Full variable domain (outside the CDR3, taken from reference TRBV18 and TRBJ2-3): NAGVMQNPRHLVRRRGQEARLRCSPMKGHSHVYWYRQLPEEGLKFMVYLQKENIIDESGMPKERFSAEFPKEGPSILRIQQVVRGDSAAYFCASSPPGREDTQYFGPGTRLTVL.

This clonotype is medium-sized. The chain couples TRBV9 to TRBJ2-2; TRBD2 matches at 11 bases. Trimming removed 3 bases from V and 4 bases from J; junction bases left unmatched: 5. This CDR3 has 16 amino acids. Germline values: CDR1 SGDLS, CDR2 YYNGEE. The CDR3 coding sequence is TGTGCCAGCAGCGCGGGACTAGCGGAAATCACCGGGGAGCTGTTTTTT. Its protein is CASSAGLAEITGELFF. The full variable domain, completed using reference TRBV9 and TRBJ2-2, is DSGVTQTPKHLITATGQRVTLRCSPRSGDLSVYWYQQSLDQGLQFLIQYYNGEERAKGNILERFSAQQFPDLHSELNLSSLELGDSALYFCASSAGLAEITGELFFGEGSRLTVL.

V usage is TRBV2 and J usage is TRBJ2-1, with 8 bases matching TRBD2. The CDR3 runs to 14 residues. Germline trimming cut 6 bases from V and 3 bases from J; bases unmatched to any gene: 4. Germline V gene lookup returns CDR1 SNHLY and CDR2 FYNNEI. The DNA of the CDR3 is TGTGCCAGCAGACAGCGGGGGATCTACAATGAGCAGTTCTTC. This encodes CASRQRGIYNEQFF.

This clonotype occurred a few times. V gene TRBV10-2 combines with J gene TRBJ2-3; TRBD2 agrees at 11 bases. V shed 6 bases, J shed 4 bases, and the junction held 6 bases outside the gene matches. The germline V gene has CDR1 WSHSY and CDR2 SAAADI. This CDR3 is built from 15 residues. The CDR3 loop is CASSDSGGAADTQYF. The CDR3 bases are TGCGCCAGCAGCGATAGCGGGGGGGCGGCAGATACGCAGTATTTT.

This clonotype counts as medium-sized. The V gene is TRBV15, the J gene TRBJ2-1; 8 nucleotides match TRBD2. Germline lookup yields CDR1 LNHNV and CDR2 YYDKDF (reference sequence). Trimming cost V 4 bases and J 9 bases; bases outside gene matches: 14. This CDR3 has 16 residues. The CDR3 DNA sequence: TGTGCCACCAGCATAGGGTTTAGCGGGACTGATGGTGAGCAGTTCTTC. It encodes CATSIGFSGTDGEQFF.

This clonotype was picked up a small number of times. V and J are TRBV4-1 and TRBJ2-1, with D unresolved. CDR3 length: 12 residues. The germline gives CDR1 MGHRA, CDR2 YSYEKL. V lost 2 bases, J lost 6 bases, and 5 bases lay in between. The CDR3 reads CASSQQSNEQFF. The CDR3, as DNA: TGCGCCAGCAGCCAACAGAGCAATGAGCAGTTCTTC.

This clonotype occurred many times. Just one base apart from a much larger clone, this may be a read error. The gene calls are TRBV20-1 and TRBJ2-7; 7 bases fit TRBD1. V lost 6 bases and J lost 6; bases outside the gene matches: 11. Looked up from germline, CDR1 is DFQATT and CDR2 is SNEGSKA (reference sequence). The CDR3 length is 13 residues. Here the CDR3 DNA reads TGCAGTGCCCTAAGACAGGGTAGGGGCGAGCAGTACTTC. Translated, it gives CSALRQGRGEQYF.